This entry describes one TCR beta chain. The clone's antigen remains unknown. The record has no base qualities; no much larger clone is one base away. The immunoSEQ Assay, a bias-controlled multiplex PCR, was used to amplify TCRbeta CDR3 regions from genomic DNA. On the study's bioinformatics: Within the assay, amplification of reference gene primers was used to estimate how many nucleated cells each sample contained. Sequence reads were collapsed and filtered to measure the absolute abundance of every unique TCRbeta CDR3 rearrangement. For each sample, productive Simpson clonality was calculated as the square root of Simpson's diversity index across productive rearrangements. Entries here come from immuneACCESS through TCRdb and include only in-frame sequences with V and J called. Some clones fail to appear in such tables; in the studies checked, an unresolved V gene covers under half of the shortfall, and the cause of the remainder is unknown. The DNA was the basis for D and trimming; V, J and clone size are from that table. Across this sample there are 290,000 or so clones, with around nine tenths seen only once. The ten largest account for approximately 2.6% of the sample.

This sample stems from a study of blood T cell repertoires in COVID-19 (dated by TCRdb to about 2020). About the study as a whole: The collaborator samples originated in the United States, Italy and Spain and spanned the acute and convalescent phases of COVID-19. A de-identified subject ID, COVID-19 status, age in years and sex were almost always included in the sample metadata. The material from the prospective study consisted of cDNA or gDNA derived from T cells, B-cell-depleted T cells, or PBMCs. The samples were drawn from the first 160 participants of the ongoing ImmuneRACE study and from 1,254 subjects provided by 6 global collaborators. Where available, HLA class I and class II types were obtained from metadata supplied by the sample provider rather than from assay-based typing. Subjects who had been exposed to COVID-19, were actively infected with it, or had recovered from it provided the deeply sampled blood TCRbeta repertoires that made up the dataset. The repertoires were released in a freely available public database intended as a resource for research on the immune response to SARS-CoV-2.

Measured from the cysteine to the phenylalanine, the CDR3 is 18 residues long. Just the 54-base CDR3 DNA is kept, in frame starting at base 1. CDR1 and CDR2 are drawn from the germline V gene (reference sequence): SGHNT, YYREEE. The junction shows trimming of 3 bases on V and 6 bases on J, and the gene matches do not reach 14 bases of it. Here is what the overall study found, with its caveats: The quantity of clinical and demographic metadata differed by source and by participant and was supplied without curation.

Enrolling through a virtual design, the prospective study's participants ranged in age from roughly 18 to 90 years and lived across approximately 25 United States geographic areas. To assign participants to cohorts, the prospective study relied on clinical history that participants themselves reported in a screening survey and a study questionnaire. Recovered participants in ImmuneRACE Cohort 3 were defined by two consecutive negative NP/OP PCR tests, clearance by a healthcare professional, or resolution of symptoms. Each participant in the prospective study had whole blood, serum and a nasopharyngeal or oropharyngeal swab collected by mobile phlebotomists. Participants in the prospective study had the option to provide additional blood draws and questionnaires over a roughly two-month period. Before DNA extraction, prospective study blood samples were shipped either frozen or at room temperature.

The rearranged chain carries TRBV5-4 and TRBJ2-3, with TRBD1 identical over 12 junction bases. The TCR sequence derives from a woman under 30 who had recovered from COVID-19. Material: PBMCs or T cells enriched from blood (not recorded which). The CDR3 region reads CASSSGAPGQGARDTQYF. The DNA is TGTGCCAGCAGCTCGGGGGCCCCGGGACAGGGGGCTCGGGATACGCAGTATTTT.